A single sample is the source of the 17 T cell receptor beta chains below, sequenced in a study of shared clonotypes between healthy human individuals. The assay was immunoSEQ multiplex PCR, and TCRdb's table has in-frame clones only and misses some. The sample records around 500,000 clones, 75% to 85% being singletons. The sample was PBMCs. The receptors originated from a woman in her forties in good health. Some clones in this sample may be carry-over from other donors' samples.

Of note for this clone: A read error likely explains this, since a far larger clone differs by one base. The chain uses TRBV9 and TRBJ1-1, with TRBD1 matching 9 bases. V was pared by 0 bases and J by 9 bases, with 9 bases of the junction left unmatched. Germline CDR1 is SGDLS and CDR2 is YYNGEE. This CDR3 region has 15 residues. This CDR3 reads CASSVGGQGHSKAFF. The CDR3 DNA sequence: TGTGCCAGCAGCGTAGGGGGACAGGGCCATTCTAAAGCTTTCTTT. Full variable domain (remainder filled in from reference TRBV9 and TRBJ1-1): DSGVTQTPKHLITATGQRVTLRCSPRSGDLSVYWYQQSLDQGLQFLIQYYNGEERAKGNILERFSAQQFPDLHSELNLSSLELGDSALYFCASSVGGQGHSKAFFGQGTRLTVV.

J is TRBJ2-2 and V is TRBV6-5; tentatively, D is TRBD1 (6 bases). Trimming cost V 7 bases and J 2 bases, with 8 bases left between them. CDR3 size: 13 residues. Germline V lookup: CDR1 MNHEY, CDR2 SVGAGI. CDR3 sequence (DNA): TGTGCCAGCACACAGGGAAACACCGGGGAGCTGTTTTTT. This codes for CASTQGNTGELFF.

To note about this clone: This is likely an artifact of a read error, given a far larger clone one base away. The sample holds other DNA sequences that translate to the same CDR3. The chain joins TRBV7-8 to TRBJ2-1; 7 bases agree with TRBD1. The junction had 14 bases not matched to a gene; V was cut back by 5 bases and J by 7 bases. CDR1 and CDR2 from the germline V gene are SGHVS and FQNEAQ. The CDR3 has 16 residues. The CDR3 region has the DNA TGTGCCAGCAGCCCAGACAGGGTTTCCCACTATAATGAGCAGTTCTTC. It encodes CASSPDRVSHYNEQFF.

The rearrangement joins TRBV20-1 to TRBJ2-3; D is ambiguous. Germline CDR1 reads DFQATT; CDR2 reads SNEGSKA (reference sequence). The CDR3 totals 8 residues. The CDR3 region is CSTDTQYF. CDR3 in DNA: TGCAGCACAGATACGCAGTATTTT.

This clone was counted between two and nine times. This chain joins TRBV7-6 and TRBJ1-1; perhaps TRBD1 as D (5 bases). The CDR3 is 16 amino acids. V was clipped by 0 bases and J by 5 bases, with 16 bases between them. Germline-derived CDR1 and CDR2 are SGHVS and FNYEAQ. The CDR3 protein is CASSLATDSLGTEAFF. The CDR3 DNA follows: TGTGCCAGCAGCTTAGCGACAGACTCACTGGGAACTGAAGCTTTCTTT.

This clone was detected only a few times. The chain employs TRBV19 and TRBJ1-5; D is unresolved. CDR1 is LNHDA and CDR2 is SQIVND in the germline V gene (reference sequence). The germline V and J ends were trimmed by 0 bases and 5 bases, with 11 bases remaining between them. This CDR3 comprises 15 residues. CDR3 sequence: CASSIDPFGDQPQHF. For the CDR3, the DNA is TGTGCCAGTAGTATAGATCCTTTCGGAGATCAGCCCCAGCATTTT.

The rearrangement joins TRBV19 to TRBJ2-1; D is uncertain. Germline V gene sequence: CDR1 LNHDA, CDR2 SQIVND (reference sequence). The CDR3 has 16 residues. V dropped 4 bases and J dropped 6 bases, with 19 bases sitting between them. The CDR3 spells CASSTRRGAPINEQFF. CDR3 in DNA: TGTGCCAGTAGTACCCGTCGAGGTGCCCCAATCAATGAGCAGTTCTTC.

This clone was observed once. This probably arose from a read error, given a far larger clone one base away. This CDR3 is also generated by other DNA sequences in the sample. This chain uses TRBV4-2 with TRBJ2-7; TRBD2 matches at 9 bases. With V trimmed by 0 bases and J by 3 bases, 6 bases remained unmatched. This CDR3 comprises 16 residues. CDR1 is LGHNA, CDR2 YNFKEQ, per germline. The CDR3 protein is CASSQDPTSGSYEQYF. In DNA form, the CDR3 reads TGTGCCAGCAGCCAAGATCCGACTAGCGGTAGCTACGAGCAGTACTTC.

In its sample, this clone was seen a few times. The chain is built from TRBV7-6 and TRBJ2-7; D remains ambiguous. Per the germline V gene, CDR1 is SGHVS and CDR2 is FNYEAQ. V was cut by 1 base and J by 0 bases, with 13 bases left in between. The CDR3 is 16 residues long. For the CDR3, the DNA is TGTGCCAGCAGCTTAGTACCCGGAGATTTCTCCTACGAGCAGTACTTC. It translates to CASSLVPGDFSYEQYF.

The rearrangement links TRBV5-8 to TRBJ2-2; perhaps TRBD2 as D (5 bases). V gave up 5 bases and J gave up 4 bases, with 18 bases separating them. The germline gives CDR1 SGHTS, CDR2 YDEGEE. This CDR3 is built from 16 residues. This chain's CDR3 is CASRRRPGTPTGELFF. The CDR3 DNA follows: TGTGCCAGCAGGCGCCGACCGGGAACACCCACCGGGGAGCTGTTTTTT.

The J gene is TRBJ2-2, the V gene TRBV28, with a weak D call TRBD2 (5 bases). Germline CDR1 and CDR2: MDHEN and SYDVKM. This CDR3 spans 16 amino acids. V was cut by 7 bases and J by 3 bases, with 18 bases left in between. The CDR3 DNA reads as TGTGCCAGCACCCCGTTGGCGAGCGGCGACACCGGGGAGCTGTTTTTT. Amino acid sequence: CASTPLASGDTGELFF. Complete variable domain (other parts from reference TRBV28 and TRBJ2-2): DVKVTQSSRYLVKRTGEKVFLECVQDMDHENMFWYRQDPGLGLRLIYFSYDVKMKEKGDIPEGYSVSREKKERFSLILESASTNQTSMYLCASTPLASGDTGELFFGEGSRLTVL.

This clone has a count of ten or more. The rearrangement uses TRBV14 and TRBJ2-7; TRBD1 might be the D (6 bases). CDR3 length equals 17 residues. Trimming removed 0 bases from V and 10 bases from J, with 25 bases in between. Germline CDR1 SGHDN, CDR2 FVKESK. CDR3: CASSQDNKDPRGRAQYF. For the CDR3, the DNA is TGTGCCAGCAGCCAAGATAACAAGGATCCCAGGGGCCGAGCCCAGTACTTC.

Only a few counts were recorded for this clone. This chain joins TRBV7-2 and TRBJ1-3; tentatively, D is TRBD1 (5 bases). Germline V lookup: CDR1 SGHTA, CDR2 FQGNSA. The germline V and J ends were trimmed by 3 bases and 1 base, with 7 bases remaining between them. The CDR3 has 14 residues. CDR3 residues: CASSFDSSGNTIYF. The CDR3 coding sequence is TGTGCCAGCAGCTTCGACAGTTCTGGAAACACCATATATTTT.

Concerning this clone: The same CDR3 is also encoded by other DNA sequences in this sample. The genes are TRBV5-1 and TRBJ2-3; D gene uncertain. CDR1 SGHRS and CDR2 YFSETQ come from the germline V gene. V dropped 0 bases and J dropped 0 bases, with 5 bases sitting between them. The CDR3 extends over 14 amino acids. The CDR3 loop is CASSLEGSTDTQYF. CDR3 DNA: TGCGCCAGCAGCTTGGAGGGTAGCACAGATACGCAGTATTTT.

This clone has only one observation. A read error may account for a junction end that differs from germline. This chain connects TRBV25-1 to TRBJ2-4, with 7 bases matching TRBD1. The CDR3 has 13 amino acids. CDR1 is MGHDK and CDR2 is SYGVNS in the germline V gene. The CDR3 nucleotides are TGTGCCAGCAGTGAAGGGGGTGCGGACAGGATTGACTTC. Amino acid sequence: CASSEGGADRIDF.

V gene TRBV19 combines with J gene TRBJ2-7; D is perhaps TRBD2 (5 bases). The germline V gene encodes CDR1 LNHDA and CDR2 SQIVND (reference sequence). The CDR3 has 14 amino acids. The germline V and J ends were trimmed by 6 bases and 3 bases, with 15 bases remaining between them. CDR3 amino acids: CASSPPGYIYEQYF. Here the CDR3 DNA reads TGTGCCAGTAGCCCGCCGGGGTACATCTACGAGCAGTACTTC.

J is TRBJ2-3 and V is TRBV19; a possible D gene is TRBD2 (5 bases). Deletions cut 5 bases from V and 0 bases from J, with 12 bases between. The CDR3 loop spans 15 amino acids. CDR1 is LNHDA and CDR2 is SQIVND in the germline V gene (reference sequence). As DNA, the CDR3 is TGTGCCAGTAGTGAGAGCGGAACAAGCACAGATACGCAGTATTTT. This encodes CASSESGTSTDTQYF.